Below, 20 T cell receptor beta chains from the same sample are listed, as sequenced in a study of cytomegalovirus exposure and HLA in healthy donors. The PCR was carried out with 60 Vbeta primers and 13 Jbeta primers. Some clones are missing from TCRdb's copy, which holds only in-frame ones; the method was immunoSEQ multiplex PCR. The table shows around 120,000 clones, with 55% to 75% occurring only once. The sample was PBMCs. These receptors all come from a human donor in good health.

The V call is TRBV27, the J call TRBJ2-3; the D is unclear. Germline CDR1 MNHEY, CDR2 SMNVEV (reference sequence). V lost 3 bases, J lost 2 bases, and 9 bases lay in between. This CDR3 has 14 amino acids. The CDR3 DNA follows: TGTGCCAGCAGTTTCATAGCCAACACAGATACGCAGTATTTT. Translating it yields CASSFIANTDTQYF.

This rearrangement joins TRBV7-8 to TRBJ2-5; TRBD2 aligns across 12 bases. The CDR3 is made up of 17 amino acids. Germline CDR1 and CDR2: SGHVS and FQNEAQ. The J segment lost 7 bases and the V segment lost 7 bases, leaving 16 bases of the junction unmatched. This CDR3 is CASIRGASGRAGGTQYF. The CDR3 nucleotides are TGTGCCAGCATCAGGGGGGCTAGCGGGAGGGCCGGTGGGACCCAGTACTTC.

V usage is TRBV4-2 and J usage is TRBJ2-5, with D unresolved. V was pared by 1 base and J by 4 bases, with 13 bases between. This CDR3 is built from 15 residues. Germline CDR1 is LGHNA and CDR2 is YNFKEQ. The DNA for the CDR3 is TGTGCCAGCAGCCAAGCAATAGCCGTCGTAGAGACCCAGTACTTC. Translated, it gives CASSQAIAVVETQYF.

V and J are TRBV11-2 and TRBJ1-2; TRBD1 matches 7 bases. Looked up from germline, CDR1 is SGHAT and CDR2 is FQNNGV. The trim removed 1 base at V and 4 bases at J, leaving 6 bases unmatched. CDR3 length: 15 amino acids. CDR3 protein: CASSLVGQETYGYTF. The CDR3 DNA reads TGTGCCAGCAGCTTAGTAGGACAGGAGACCTATGGCTACACCTTC.

This clone was picked up one time. The rearrangement links TRBV7-9 to TRBJ1-5, with 7 bases fitting TRBD1. Germline trimming cut 4 bases from V and 0 bases from J; bases unmatched to any gene: 3. In germline, CDR1 is SEHNR, CDR2 FQNEAQ (reference sequence). The CDR3 runs to 15 residues. CDR3 protein: CASSSGQHSNQPQHF. CDR3 in DNA: TGTGCCAGCAGCTCGGGACAGCATAGCAATCAGCCCCAGCATTTT.

The chain joins TRBV30 to TRBJ2-7; the match to TRBD2 covers 8 bases. V lost 5 bases and J lost 6; bases outside the gene matches: 9. The germline V gene encodes CDR1 GTSNPN and CDR2 SVGIG (reference sequence). CDR3 length equals 13 residues. DNA of the CDR3: TGTGCCTGGGACTTTGGCGGGAGGTTCGAGCAGTACTTC. Encoded protein: CAWDFGGRFEQYF. The full variable domain, in which reference TRBV30 and TRBJ2-7 provide the parts outside the CDR3, is SQTIHQWPATLVQPVGSPLSLECTVEGTSNPNLYWYRQAAGRGLQLLFYSVGIGQISSEVPQNLSASRPQDRQFILSSKKLLLSDSGFYLCAWDFGGRFEQYFGPGTRLTVT.

The table lists this clone with a few counts. The chain employs TRBV2 and TRBJ2-3; no clear D gene. Germline CDR1 SNHLY, CDR2 FYNNEI. V was shortened by 8 bases and J by 10 bases, with 13 bases between the two germline ends. CDR3 length: 11 residues. The CDR3 spells CASGTSRSQYF. For the CDR3, the DNA is TGTGCCAGCGGAACCTCGAGGTCGCAGTATTTT.

The chain carries TRBV19 and TRBJ1-2, with 7 positions matching TRBD1. The CDR3 runs 14 residues. The germline V gene encodes CDR1 LNHDA and CDR2 SQIVND (reference sequence). The junction had 10 bases not matched to a gene; V was cut back by 10 bases and J by 2 bases. The CDR3 loop reads CAIKGAGRNYGYTF. CDR3 nucleotides: TGTGCCATAAAGGGGGCAGGGAGGAACTATGGCTACACCTTC.

V gene TRBV5-1 combines with J gene TRBJ1-3, with TRBD1 matching over 7 bases. The junction had 7 bases not matched to a gene; V was cut back by 4 bases and J by 0 bases. The CDR3 loop spans 16 amino acids. The germline gives CDR1 SGHRS, CDR2 YFSETQ. The DNA for the CDR3 is TGCGCCAGCAGCACCGGACAGGCCAACTCTGGAAACACCATATATTTT. Translating gives CASSTGQANSGNTIYF.

The chain uses TRBV5-6 and TRBJ1-4; D might be TRBD1 (5 bases). In germline, CDR1 is SGHDT, CDR2 YYEEEE. V was cut by 5 bases and J by 7 bases, with 15 bases left in between. This CDR3 is 14 amino acids long. CDR3 sequence: CASSMAGRGEKLFF. As DNA, the CDR3 is TGTGCCAGCAGTATGGCAGGGCGGGGTGAAAAACTGTTTTTT. Based on the CDR3 plus reference TRBV5-6 and TRBJ1-4, the full variable domain is DAGVTQSPTHLIKTRGQQVTLRCSPKSGHDTVSWYQQALGQGPQFIFQYYEEEERQRGNFPDRFSGHQFPNYSSELNVNALLLGDSALYLCASSMAGRGEKLFFGSGTQLSVL.

This chain links TRBV19 with TRBJ2-5; D possibly corresponds to TRBD2 (5 bases). V was clipped by 9 bases and J by 5 bases, with 13 bases between them. The CDR3 totals 12 residues. CDR1 is LNHDA, CDR2 SQIVND, per germline (reference sequence). In DNA, the CDR3 is TGTGCCAGCTCGGCCCGGGGTGAGACCCAGTACTTC. This encodes CASSARGETQYF.

V is TRBV5-1 and J is TRBJ2-1; D remains ambiguous. The CDR3 contains 13 residues. CDR1 and CDR2 (germline): SGHRS, YFSETQ. V dropped 0 bases and J dropped 5 bases, with 6 bases sitting between them. The CDR3 spells CASSLGTNNEQFF. CDR3 bases: TGCGCCAGCAGCTTGGGAACAAACAATGAGCAGTTCTTC.

This clone appeared a few times. V gene TRBV19 combines with J gene TRBJ1-2; no clear D gene. The CDR3 consists of 14 residues. Germline V CDR1 and CDR2: LNHDA, SQIVND (reference sequence). The ends were cut back, 0 bases at V and 8 bases at J, with 13 bases in the middle. The CDR3 bases are TGTGCCAGTAGTATAGAACACCCGGGAGGCGGCTACACCTTC. This gives the protein CASSIEHPGGGYTF.

The chain is built from TRBV18 and TRBJ2-2, with TRBD1 identical over 10 bases. V shed 1 base and J 6 bases; nucleotides not matched to a gene: 8. Germline assignment: CDR1 KGHSH and CDR2 LQKENI. The CDR3 is 17 amino acids. The CDR3 DNA sequence: TGTGCCAGCTCACCACAGCGACAGGGGGCAAGTCCCGGGGAGCTGTTTTTT. Translation gives CASSPQRQGASPGELFF.

The sample holds one count of this clone. This rearrangement joins TRBV19 to TRBJ2-7; 14 bases are shared with TRBD2. The V gene's germline CDR1 is LNHDA and CDR2 SQIVND (reference sequence). V trimming: 5 bases; J trimming: 6 bases; junction bases outside the gene matches: 6. This CDR3 contains 15 residues. Here the CDR3 reads CASSAGTSGGFEQYF. For the CDR3, the DNA is TGTGCCAGTAGTGCCGGGACTAGCGGGGGTTTCGAGCAGTACTTC.

V and J are TRBV20-1 and TRBJ2-1, with TRBD2 identical over 7 bases. This CDR3 has 11 residues. V lost 6 bases and J lost 9; bases outside the gene matches: 5. Germline V CDR1 and CDR2: DFQATT, SNEGSKA (reference sequence). The CDR3 DNA sequence: TGCAGTGCCGAGGGACTATCTGAGCAGTTCTTC. Amino acid sequence: CSAEGLSEQFF.

The V gene is TRBV5-4, the J gene TRBJ2-1; TRBD2 is a possible D gene (6 bases). CDR3 length: 15 amino acids. The V and J ends lost 5 bases and 6 bases respectively, with 18 bases between them. Per germline, CDR1 SGHNT and CDR2 YYREEE (reference sequence). The CDR3 sequence: CASRGRLVDSNEQFF. CDR3 in DNA: TGTGCCAGCAGGGGTAGACTAGTCGACTCCAATGAGCAGTTCTTC.

This chain connects TRBV6-6 to TRBJ2-7, with 10 bases identical to TRBD2. The CDR3 totals 14 residues. V trimming: 6 bases; J trimming: 7 bases; junction bases outside the gene matches: 9. Germline CDR1 and CDR2: MNHNY and SVGAGI (reference sequence). The CDR3 bases are TGTGCCAGCAGGGGAGCGGGAGGGCCAGGGGAGCAGTACTTC. Protein sequence: CASRGAGGPGEQYF.

As for this clone: The identical CDR3 is also encoded by other nucleotide sequences in the sample. The chain links TRBV27 to TRBJ2-1; possible D gene TRBD2, 5 bases. CDR1 MNHEY and CDR2 SMNVEV come from the germline V gene (reference sequence). Trimming stripped 7 bases from V and 7 bases from J, with 11 bases between. This CDR3 has 12 residues. The CDR3 here is CASTDWLNEQFF. The CDR3 DNA is TGTGCCAGCACGGACTGGTTAAATGAGCAGTTCTTC.

The table lists this clone with a few counts. V and J are TRBV6-1 and TRBJ1-3; D ambiguous. Between the trimmed V and J ends, which lost 5 bases and 2 bases, there was a span of 13 bases. Germline V lookup: CDR1 MNHNS, CDR2 SASEGT. The CDR3 consists of 15 residues. CDR3 coding DNA: TGTGCCAGCAGTAACCATATAGCCCCTGGAAACACCATATATTTT. It specifies CASSNHIAPGNTIYF.